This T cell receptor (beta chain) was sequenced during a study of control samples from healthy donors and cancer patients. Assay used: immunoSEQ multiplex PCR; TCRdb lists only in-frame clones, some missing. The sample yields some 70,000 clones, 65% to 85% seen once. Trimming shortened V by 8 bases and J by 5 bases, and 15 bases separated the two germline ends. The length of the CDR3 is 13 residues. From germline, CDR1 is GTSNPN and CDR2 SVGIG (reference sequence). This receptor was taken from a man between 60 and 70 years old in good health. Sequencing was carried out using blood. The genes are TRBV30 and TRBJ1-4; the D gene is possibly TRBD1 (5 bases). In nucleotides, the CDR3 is TGTGCCGCAAAAAAAGAGGGGAATGAAAAACTGTTTTTT. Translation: CAAKKEGNEKLFF.